These T cell receptor beta chains were read from a single sample in a study of CD8+ T cells in alopecia areata. Libraries were prepared by immunoSEQ multiplex PCR; TCRdb keeps only in-frame clonotypes and omits some of them. The table shows under 350,000 clones, with 55% to 75% occurring only once. Sequenced here: CD4+ T cells sorted from blood, sampled at week 24, from a patient treated with tofacitinib. These receptors came from a human donor with alopecia areata. Each CDR3 is given with its conserved first and last residue. The D gene is left open where the match is weak. The size entry is marked missing in some rows and otherwise reads once, few, many or a size class.

d_call: -; j_call: TRBJ2-6; v_call: TRBV11-2; clone_size: few; cdr3_aa: CASSSLQRSQSSGANVLTF; cdr3_nt: TGTGCCAGCAGTTCCCTCCAAAGGAGCCAGAGCTCTGGGGCCAACGTCCTGACTTTC
d_call: -; j_call: TRBJ2-1; v_call: TRBV5-6; clone_size: -; cdr3_aa: CASSLHGREQFF; cdr3_nt: TGTGCCAGCAGCTTGCACGGGAGAGAGCAGTTCTTC
d_call: -; j_call: TRBJ2-1; v_call: TRBV30; clone_size: -; cdr3_aa: CAWSVVGGLFEQFF; cdr3_nt: TGTGCCTGGAGTGTTGTGGGGGGGCTATTTGAGCAGTTCTTC
d_call: TRBD2; j_call: TRBJ2-1; v_call: TRBV5-4; clone_size: few; cdr3_aa: CASSSSSGGAYNEQFF; cdr3_nt: TGTGCCAGCAGCTCATCTAGCGGGGGGGCCTACAATGAGCAGTTCTTC
d_call: -; j_call: TRBJ2-7; v_call: TRBV7-8; clone_size: -; cdr3_aa: CASRPSSVTPYEQYF; cdr3_nt: TGTGCCAGCAGACCCTCGTCCGTAACCCCCTACGAGCAGTACTTC
d_call: -; j_call: TRBJ2-5; v_call: TRBV4-2; clone_size: few; cdr3_aa: CASSQEQGLNQETQYF; cdr3_nt: TGTGCCAGCAGCCAAGAACAGGGACTCAACCAAGAGACCCAGTACTTC
d_call: -; j_call: TRBJ2-1; v_call: TRBV14; clone_size: -; cdr3_aa: CASCLGSSYNEQFF; cdr3_nt: TGTGCCAGCTGCCTAGGGAGCTCCTACAATGAGCAGTTCTTC
d_call: -; j_call: TRBJ1-2; v_call: TRBV18; clone_size: -; cdr3_aa: CASSPTREGGYTF; cdr3_nt: TGTGCCAGCTCACCAACAAGGGAAGGTGGCTACACCTTC
d_call: -; j_call: TRBJ1-1; v_call: TRBV4-1; clone_size: few; cdr3_aa: CASKRGFSLNTEAFF; cdr3_nt: TGCGCCAGCAAACGGGGCTTCTCTCTGAACACTGAAGCTTTCTTT
d_call: TRBD2; j_call: TRBJ2-5; v_call: TRBV29-1; clone_size: few; cdr3_aa: CSCPPSGQETQYF; cdr3_nt: TGCAGCTGCCCCCCTAGCGGCCAAGAGACCCAGTACTTC
d_call: -; j_call: TRBJ2-3; v_call: TRBV19; clone_size: few; cdr3_aa: CASSPSSGPTDTQYF; cdr3_nt: TGTGCCAGTAGTCCCTCCTCGGGGCCTACAGATACGCAGTATTTT
d_call: -; j_call: TRBJ1-1; v_call: TRBV5-6; clone_size: once; cdr3_aa: CASSSWTILNTEAFF; cdr3_nt: TGTGCCAGCAGCTCCTGGACAATTTTGAACACTGAAGCTTTCTTT
d_call: -; j_call: TRBJ1-2; v_call: TRBV30; clone_size: -; cdr3_aa: CAWSAPWGGYGYTF; cdr3_nt: TGTGCCTGGAGTGCCCCCTGGGGCGGCTATGGCTACACCTTC
d_call: TRBD1; j_call: TRBJ1-1; v_call: TRBV30; clone_size: -; cdr3_aa: CAWKTQGAPIEAFF; cdr3_nt: TGTGCCTGGAAGACTCAGGGGGCGCCTATTGAAGCTTTCTTT
d_call: -; j_call: TRBJ1-3; v_call: TRBV25-1; clone_size: -; cdr3_aa: CASSETGIEGNTIYF; cdr3_nt: TGTGCCAGCAGTGAGACAGGTATCGAAGGAAACACCATATATTTT
d_call: TRBD1; j_call: TRBJ1-6; v_call: TRBV5-1; clone_size: few; cdr3_aa: CASSRGQSSYNSPLHF; cdr3_nt: TGCGCCAGCAGCCGGGGACAGAGCTCCTATAATTCACCCCTCCACTTT
d_call: -; j_call: TRBJ2-6; v_call: TRBV28; clone_size: few; cdr3_aa: CASSLVRAGANVLTF; cdr3_nt: TGTGCCAGCAGTTTGGTCAGGGCCGGGGCCAACGTCCTGACTTTC
d_call: TRBD1; j_call: TRBJ1-4; v_call: TRBV29-1; clone_size: few; cdr3_aa: CSVDPDRVVF; cdr3_nt: TGCAGCGTTGATCCGGACAGGGTTGTTTTT
d_call: TRBD1; j_call: TRBJ1-1; v_call: TRBV29-1; clone_size: -; cdr3_aa: CSVVAMQGGQVGF; cdr3_nt: TGCAGCGTTGTCGCTATGCAGGGTGGACAGGTGGGATTT
d_call: -; j_call: TRBJ2-3; v_call: TRBV29-1; clone_size: -; cdr3_aa: CRAGTDTQYF; cdr3_nt: TGCAGGGCCGGGACAGATACGCAGTATTTT
d_call: TRBD1; j_call: TRBJ2-7; v_call: TRBV29-1; clone_size: -; cdr3_aa: CSAATGKEYEQYF; cdr3_nt: TGCAGCGCGGCGACAGGGAAAGAGTACGAGCAGTACTTC
d_call: TRBD1; j_call: TRBJ2-7; v_call: TRBV18; clone_size: -; cdr3_aa: CASSPPRGQGKNEQYF; cdr3_nt: TGTGCCAGCTCACCACCTAGGGGACAGGGAAAGAACGAGCAGTACTTC
d_call: -; j_call: TRBJ1-2; v_call: TRBV5-4; clone_size: -; cdr3_aa: CASSSPVVGGYGYTF; cdr3_nt: TGTGCCAGCAGCTCCCCGGTCGTCGGTGGGTATGGCTACACCTTC
d_call: -; j_call: TRBJ2-1; v_call: TRBV12-5; clone_size: few; cdr3_aa: CASAPGVYSYNEQFF; cdr3_nt: TGTGCTAGTGCCCCCGGTGTTTACTCCTACAATGAGCAGTTCTTC
d_call: -; j_call: TRBJ1-2; v_call: TRBV18; clone_size: few; cdr3_aa: CASSPYTQDGYTF; cdr3_nt: TGTGCCAGCTCACCATACACCCAGGACGGCTACACCTTC
d_call: -; j_call: TRBJ1-1; v_call: TRBV5-1; clone_size: -; cdr3_aa: CASSLGLNTEAFF; cdr3_nt: TGCGCCAGCAGCTTGGGTCTTAACACTGAAGCTTTCTTT